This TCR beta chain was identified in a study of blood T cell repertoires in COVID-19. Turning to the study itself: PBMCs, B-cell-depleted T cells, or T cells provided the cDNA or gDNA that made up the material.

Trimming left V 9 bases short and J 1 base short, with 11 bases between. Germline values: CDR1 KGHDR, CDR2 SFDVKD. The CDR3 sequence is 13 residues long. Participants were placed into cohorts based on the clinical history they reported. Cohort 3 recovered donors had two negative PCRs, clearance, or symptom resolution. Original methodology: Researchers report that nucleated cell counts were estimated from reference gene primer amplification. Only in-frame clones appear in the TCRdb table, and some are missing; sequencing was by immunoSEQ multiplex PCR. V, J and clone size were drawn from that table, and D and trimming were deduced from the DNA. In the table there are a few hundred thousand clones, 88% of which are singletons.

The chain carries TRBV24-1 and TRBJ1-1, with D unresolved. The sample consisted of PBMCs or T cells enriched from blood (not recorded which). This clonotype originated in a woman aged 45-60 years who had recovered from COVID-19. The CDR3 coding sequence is TGTGCCACCCGTATGACGGGGAACACTGAAGCTTTCTTT. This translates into CATRMTGNTEAFF.